This T cell receptor (beta chain) came from a study of T-cell memory formation after mild COVID-19. Whole-study findings and limits: From day 15 to 85, contracting clones were balanced between CD4 and CD8, whereas later expanders leaned toward CD4+.

UMIs and sample barcodes were carried by the TCR alpha and TCR beta cDNA libraries that 5'RACE produced using constant-segment primers. TCRdb recomputed calls from the 5' RACE reads with MiXCR, one row per CDR3 protein. The top ten hold 3% to 3.5% of the sample, which has fewer than 250,000 distinct CDR3 sequences, 10% seen once. As concerns this clonotype: Its antigen is unidentified.

This receptor was taken from a man between 18 and 29 years old who had mild COVID-19 (a few samples of this study predate the infection). Cell type and time point are not known. Material: PBMCs or a T cell subset sorted from them (not recorded which).

Written as DNA, the CDR3 is TGTGCCAGCAGCCATCAGACAGGGAAAGGTTCTGGGGCCAACGTCCTGACTTTC. Its protein is CASSHQTGKGSGANVLTF. J is TRBJ2-6 and V is TRBV3-1; 7 bases are a match to TRBD1. Germline CDR1 reads LGHDT; CDR2 reads YNNKEL (reference sequence). V lost 3 bases, J lost 1 base, and 9 bases stayed unmatched. The CDR3 runs 18 residues.